Detailed here is one TCR beta chain. The Seattle site enrolled patients during active infection and followed them longitudinally. The data were taken from a study of blood T cell repertoires in COVID-19. Study summary: COVID-19 samples collected from the United States, Italy and Spain covered acute and convalescent phases. PBMCs, B-cell-depleted T cells, or T cells were the source of the cDNA or gDNA that made up the material.

Per the authors' pipeline: Cell counts per sample came from amplifying reference gene primers. Method: immunoSEQ multiplex PCR; TCRdb's copy keeps in-frame clones and lacks some. V and J calls and clone size follow that table, whereas D and trimming were derived from the DNA. The data show approximately 290,000 clones, with roughly 90% seen just once and 2.2% held by the top ten. Looked up from germline, CDR1 is SGHAT and CDR2 is FQDESV (reference sequence). This CDR3 spans 16 amino acids. V lost 3 bases and J lost 0, with 12 bases in between. This TCR was recovered from a woman in her 30s with COVID-19, enrolled during active disease. The sample was peripheral blood. The rearrangement joins TRBV11-1 to TRBJ1-3, with D possibly matching TRBD1 (6 bases). The chain's CDR3 is CASSFRDTDSGNTIYF. CDR3 DNA: TGTGCCAGCAGCTTCCGGGACACCGACTCTGGAAACACCATATATTTT. Complete variable domain (other parts from reference TRBV11-1 and TRBJ1-3): EAEVAQSPRYKITEKSQAVAFWCDPISGHATLYWYRQILGQGPELLVQFQDESVVDDSQLPKDRFSAERLKGVDSTLKIQPAELGDSAMYLCASSFRDTDSGNTIYFGEGSWLTVV.